Below are 24 T cell receptor beta chains sequenced from a single sample in a study of T cell responses to AZD1222 COVID-19 vaccine. Here immunoSEQ multiplex PCR was the method, and the copy in TCRdb shows in-frame clones only, minus some. The table includes approximately 74,000 clones, around 86% detected once. This material consisted of peripheral blood, taken on day 0 of AZD1222 vaccination. The receptors were sampled from an adult in good health.

The genes are TRBV5-1 and TRBJ1-2; D gene ambiguous. Looked up from germline, CDR1 is SGHRS and CDR2 is YFSETQ. Deletions cut 0 bases from V and 2 bases from J, with 11 bases between. CDR3 length: 15 amino acids. In DNA form, the CDR3 reads TGCGCCAGCAGCTTGGTGGCGGACGCGAACTATGGCTACACCTTC. Translated: CASSLVADANYGYTF.

The rearrangement joins TRBV19 to TRBJ2-6; perhaps TRBD1 as D (6 bases). The V and J ends lost 7 bases and 0 bases respectively, with 13 bases between them. There are 16 residues in the CDR3. Germline CDR1 and CDR2: LNHDA and SQIVND (reference sequence). The CDR3 region has the DNA TGTGCCAGTAAACAGGGCGACAGCTCTGGGGCCAACGTCCTGACTTTC. Its translation is CASKQGDSSGANVLTF.

The chain is built from TRBV6-2 or TRBV6-3 and TRBJ2-7; tentatively, D is TRBD2 (5 bases). V lost 6 bases and J lost 0, with 15 bases in between. The germline gives CDR1 MNHEY, CDR2 SVGEGT. The CDR3 contains 15 residues. The CDR3 loop reads CASSLSAAVSYEQYF. CDR3 nucleotides: TGTGCCAGCAGCCTATCTGCAGCGGTCTCCTACGAGCAGTACTTC.

The J gene is TRBJ2-7, the V gene TRBV27, with D perhaps TRBD2 (5 bases). This CDR3 comprises 12 residues. CDR1 MNHEY and CDR2 SMNVEV come from the germline V gene (reference sequence). The V end lost 10 bases, the J end lost 6 bases, and 16 bases lay between the germline ends. CDR3 region: CATLGVASEQYF. The CDR3 bases are TGTGCCACCCTGGGTGTAGCGAGCGAGCAGTACTTC.

The gene calls are TRBV6-4 and TRBJ1-2; TRBD1 aligns across 7 bases. This CDR3 region has 13 residues. The J segment lost 5 bases and the V segment lost 6 bases, leaving 6 bases of the junction unmatched. Per germline, CDR1 MRHNA and CDR2 SNTAGT. The CDR3 sequence: CASRGRDSYGYTF. In DNA form, the CDR3 reads TGTGCCAGCAGGGGCCGGGACAGTTATGGCTACACCTTC.

This clone was found once. The CDR3 is CASSPRGRDRGYTF. The CDR3 nucleotides are TGTGCCAGCAGCCCCAGGGGGAGGGATCGTGGCTACACCTTC. The V gene is TRBV9, the J gene TRBJ1-2; 7 positions agree with TRBD1. The length of the CDR3 is 14 residues. CDR1 is SGDLS, CDR2 YYNGEE, per germline. The V and J ends lost 4 bases and 7 bases, in that order; junction bases with no gene match: 10.

The chain uses TRBV12-5 and TRBJ2-1; D might be TRBD1 (6 bases). The ends were cut back, 8 bases at V and 3 bases at J, with 14 bases in the middle. In germline, CDR1 is LGHNT, CDR2 FRNRAP. This CDR3 region has 14 residues. The CDR3 spells CASRHSDSYNEQFF. The CDR3 nucleotides read TGTGCTAGTCGTCATTCGGACAGCTACAATGAGCAGTTCTTC.

The count of this clone is one. The chain has TRBV7-9 and TRBJ1-6, with 7 bases matching TRBD1. The CDR3 totals 14 residues. CDR1 is SEHNR and CDR2 is FQNEAQ in the germline V gene (reference sequence). V was clipped by 5 bases and J by 10 bases; unmatched bases: 8. The CDR3 bases are TGTGCCAGCAGCCTCACAGGGGAAGGATCACCCCTCCACTTT. Translating gives CASSLTGEGSPLHF.

The J gene is TRBJ1-1, the V gene TRBV18; possibly TRBD1 for D (5 bases). Germline loops: CDR1 KGHSH, CDR2 LQKENI. The CDR3 is 16 amino acids. V lost 3 bases to trimming and J lost 1 base, with 15 bases between them. The CDR3 DNA reads as TGTGCCAGCTCACCCGAAGCGGGGGGACGGAACACTGAAGCTTTCTTT. It translates to CASSPEAGGRNTEAFF. Looking up the rest from reference TRBV18 and TRBJ1-1 gives the full variable domain: NAGVMQNPRHLVRRRGQEARLRCSPMKGHSHVYWYRQLPEEGLKFMVYLQKENIIDESGMPKERFSAEFPKEGPSILRIQQVVRGDSAAYFCASSPEAGGRNTEAFFGQGTRLTVV.

V gene TRBV2 combines with J gene TRBJ2-1; a weak D match, TRBD2 (6 bases). V was clipped by 8 bases and J by 8 bases, with 16 bases between them. CDR3 length equals 13 residues. CDR1 is SNHLY, CDR2 FYNNEI, per germline. CDR3 bases: TGTGCCAGCCTACGTGGGGGGTTCGATGAGCAGTTCTTC. It translates to CASLRGGFDEQFF.

This clone was picked up one time. This rearrangement joins TRBV5-1 to TRBJ1-2, with a tentative D call TRBD1 (5 bases). Germline V CDR1 and CDR2: SGHRS, YFSETQ. CDR3 size: 15 residues. V was trimmed by 4 bases and J by 6 bases, leaving 19 bases between them. As DNA, the CDR3 is TGCGCCAGCAGCCAGTATAGGCAAGGGGCCAATGGCTACACCTTC. It codes for CASSQYRQGANGYTF. Looking up the rest from reference TRBV5-1 and TRBJ1-2 gives the full variable domain: KAGVTQTPRYLIKTRGQQVTLSCSPISGHRSVSWYQQTPGQGLQFLFEYFSETQRNKGNFPGRFSGRQFSNSRSEMNVSTLELGDSALYLCASSQYRQGANGYTFGSGTRLTVV.

The chain uses TRBV5-1 and TRBJ2-1; 7 bases align to TRBD2. This CDR3 has 12 residues. Looked up from germline, CDR1 is SGHRS and CDR2 is YFSETQ. V gave up 3 bases and J gave up 7 bases; unmatched junction bases: 1. The CDR3 reads CASSWGGNEQFF. CDR3 DNA: TGCGCCAGCAGCTGGGGGGGAAATGAGCAGTTCTTC.

This clone was picked up one time. CDR3 coding DNA: TGTGCCAGCAGCCGCAGACAGGGAGGTACTGCTTTCTTT. This encodes CASSRRQGGTAFF. The chain combines TRBV6-5 with TRBJ1-1; TRBD1 matches at 7 bases. Germline-derived CDR1 and CDR2 are MNHEY and SVGAGI. V trimming: 6 bases; J trimming: 11 bases; junction bases outside the gene matches: 12. The CDR3 has 13 amino acids.

The V and J genes are TRBV28 and TRBJ2-3; 8 nucleotides align to TRBD1. J gave up 8 bases and V 1 base, and 11 bases lay outside the gene matches. CDR3 length: 16 amino acids. Germline V gene data show CDR1 as MDHEN and CDR2 as SYDVKM. The CDR3: CASSLYSQGEVGTQYF. The CDR3 DNA follows: TGTGCCAGCAGTTTATATTCACAGGGGGAGGTTGGTACGCAGTATTTT.

The rearrangement joins TRBV30 to TRBJ1-2; TRBD1 might be the D (5 bases). V lost 4 bases and J 2 bases, leaving 8 bases between the germline ends. This CDR3 has 12 residues. CDR1 is GTSNPN, CDR2 SVGIG, per germline (reference sequence). CDR3 loop: CAWMRGNYGYTF. CDR3 nucleotides: TGTGCCTGGATGCGGGGGAACTATGGCTACACCTTC.

The chain links TRBV9 to TRBJ2-3; the match to TRBD1 covers 7 bases. V lost 7 bases and J lost 0; bases outside the gene matches: 5. There are 14 residues in the CDR3. Germline V gene lookup returns CDR1 SGDLS and CDR2 YYNGEE. DNA of the CDR3: TGTGCCAGCCAAGACAGGGAGAGCACAGATACGCAGTATTTT. It is translated as CASQDRESTDTQYF.

The chain is built from TRBV10-3 and TRBJ2-2; TRBD1 agrees at 12 bases. This CDR3 comprises 18 residues. V shed 4 bases and J 7 bases; nucleotides not matched to a gene: 13. Germline V CDR1 and CDR2: ENHRY, SYGVKD. CDR3 sequence reads: CAISARGPGQGAVGELFF. The CDR3 DNA follows: TGTGCCATCAGTGCGCGGGGCCCGGGACAGGGGGCGGTCGGGGAGCTGTTTTTT.

This sequence joins TRBV6-2 or TRBV6-3 and TRBJ2-5; D is unclear. Germline V gene data show CDR1 as MNHEY and CDR2 as SVGEGT. This CDR3 is built from 14 residues. Trimming stripped 6 bases from V and 1 base from J, with 12 bases between. This CDR3 is CASSQHVPQETQYF. CDR3 in DNA: TGTGCCAGCAGCCAACACGTACCCCAAGAGACCCAGTACTTC.

The chain couples TRBV18 to TRBJ1-6; 7 bases line up with TRBD1. Germline lookup yields CDR1 KGHSH and CDR2 LQKENI. This CDR3 region has 15 residues. With 3 bases clipped from V and 6 bases from J, the junction kept 5 bases outside the gene matches. The CDR3 region is CASSPGTEINSPLHF. CDR3 in DNA: TGTGCCAGCTCACCCGGGACAGAAATTAATTCACCCCTCCACTTT. Full variable domain (missing parts from reference TRBV18 and TRBJ1-6): NAGVMQNPRHLVRRRGQEARLRCSPMKGHSHVYWYRQLPEEGLKFMVYLQKENIIDESGMPKERFSAEFPKEGPSILRIQQVVRGDSAAYFCASSPGTEINSPLHFGNGTRLTVT.

The chain uses TRBV9 and TRBJ2-5, with 7 bases identical to TRBD2. Germline CDR1 reads SGDLS; CDR2 reads YYNGEE. The J segment lost 4 bases and the V segment lost 3 bases, leaving 15 bases of the junction unmatched. The CDR3 runs 17 residues. The CDR3, as DNA: TGTGCCAGCAGCGCGGGAGGACTGCCCCTGGGCGGAGAGACCCAGTACTTC. Translated, it gives CASSAGGLPLGGETQYF.

The chain links TRBV6-6 to TRBJ1-6; D gene unclear. Deletions cut 5 bases from V and 3 bases from J, with 5 bases between. The CDR3 is made up of 13 amino acids. Germline lookup yields CDR1 MNHNY and CDR2 SVGAGI (reference sequence). The DNA of the CDR3 is TGTGCCAGCAGTCCGCGCTATAATTCACCCCTCCACTTT. Its protein product is CASSPRYNSPLHF.

The chain is built from TRBV11-3 and TRBJ1-2, with 8 bases aligning to TRBD1. V lost 3 bases, J lost 4 bases, and 7 bases stayed unmatched. Looked up from germline, CDR1 is SGHNT and CDR2 is YENEEA. The CDR3 is 15 residues long. The CDR3 DNA is TGTGCCAGCAGCTTGCCCTCGGGACAGGCCTATGGCTACACCTTC. Its translation: CASSLPSGQAYGYTF.

The genes are TRBV2 and TRBJ2-3, with D possibly being TRBD1 or TRBD2 (6 bases each). Germline CDR1 SNHLY, CDR2 FYNNEI. V lost 7 bases and J lost 5, with 10 bases in between. The CDR3 sequence is 12 residues long. In DNA form, the CDR3 reads TGTGCCAGCACCGAGGGGGGAGATACGCAGTATTTT. It is translated as CASTEGGDTQYF. Drawing the rest from reference TRBV2 and TRBJ2-3, the complete variable domain is EPEVTQTPSHQVTQMGQEVILRCVPISNHLYFYWYRQILGQKVEFLVSFYNNEISEKSEIFDDQFSVERPDGSNFTLKIRSTKLEDSAMYFCASTEGGDTQYFGPGTRLTVL.

V gene TRBV6-5 combines with J gene TRBJ1-1, with 7 bases aligning to TRBD1. This CDR3 has 14 amino acids. In germline, CDR1 is MNHEY, CDR2 SVGAGI. J lost 5 bases, V lost 6 bases, and 9 bases had no gene match. CDR3 amino acids: CASSTKTGKTEAFF. CDR3 bases: TGTGCCAGCAGCACAAAGACAGGGAAAACTGAAGCTTTCTTT.